The 2 T cell receptor beta chains in this list originate from one sample, sequenced in a study of Tregs in tolerant kidney transplant recipients. Assay: immunoSEQ multiplex PCR; the TCRdb copy retains only in-frame clones and omits some. The sample consists of fewer than 95,000 clones, roughly 93% of them appearing once. The nonmyeloablative bone marrow transplants came from related graft donors, with transient mixed chimerism. Sequenced material: CD4+ T cells from blood (PBMCs), taken 12 months after the transplant. These receptors were taken from a human patient who received a combined kidney and bone marrow transplant. Some of the T cells might come from the graft donor.

This CDR3 is CASSQPPRGLSYEQYF. The CDR3 coding sequence is TGCGCCAGCAGCCAACCTCCGAGGGGGTTATCCTACGAGCAGTACTTC. The chain joins TRBV4-3 to TRBJ2-7; perhaps TRBD1 as D (6 bases). CDR1 and CDR2 (germline): LGHNA, YSLEER. The CDR3 consists of 16 residues. V lost 2 bases and J 1 base, leaving 15 bases between the germline ends.

The V and J genes are TRBV28 and TRBJ1-4, with D perhaps TRBD1 (5 bases). The V and J ends lost 7 bases and 17 bases respectively, with 29 bases between them. The CDR3 is 15 amino acids. Per the germline V gene, CDR1 is MDHEN and CDR2 is SYDVKM. The DNA of the CDR3 is TGTGCCAGCACAGGGATTTCGGGGGTTGCCAACCCCGTCTTTTTT. This codes for CASTGISGVANPVFF.